The 27 T cell receptor beta chains listed next were all sequenced from one sample in a study of T cells after yellow fever vaccination. TCRdb passed the 5' RACE reads through MiXCR, listing each CDR3 protein once. The table shows about 320,000 distinct CDR3 sequences, with over 3.5% occurring only once. The source material was PBMCs, sampled 15 days after the yellow fever booster vaccination. Every receptor here comes from a man between 18 and 35 years old who received the YFV17D yellow fever vaccine.

This clonotype was counted ten times or more. V usage is TRBV15 and J usage is TRBJ2-5; D unresolved. This CDR3 spans 15 amino acids. Trimming shortened V by 1 base and J by 1 base, and 10 bases separated the two germline ends. Germline values: CDR1 LNHNV, CDR2 YYDKDF (reference sequence). CDR3 sequence (DNA): TGTGCCACCAGCAGAGGCCCACTGGGCCAAGAGACCCAGTACTTC. This gives the protein CATSRGPLGQETQYF.

The rearrangement joins TRBV4-1 to TRBJ1-4; TRBD1 agrees at 7 bases. Germline trimming cut 1 base from V and 8 bases from J; bases unmatched to any gene: 7. Looked up from germline, CDR1 is MGHRA and CDR2 is YSYEKL. The CDR3 runs to 15 residues. The CDR3 nucleotides are TGCGCCAGCAGCCAAGTGAGAGGGGGCCAGGAAAAACTGTTTTTT. Protein product: CASSQVRGGQEKLFF.

This clonotype was seen repeatedly, ten times or more. This rearrangement joins TRBV12-3 or TRBV12-4 to TRBJ2-7, with unresolved D. The length of the CDR3 is 12 residues. V was clipped by 2 bases and J by 3 bases, with 5 bases between them. The CDR3 sequence: CASSLRCYEQYV. CDR3 bases: TGTGCCAGCAGTTTACGATGCTACGAGCAGTACGTC.

This clonotype has at least ten counts. The chain employs TRBV7-9 and TRBJ2-5; D gene uncertain. This CDR3 comprises 15 residues. Germline V gene sequence: CDR1 SEHNR, CDR2 FQNEAQ (reference sequence). V lost 8 bases and J 5 bases, leaving 21 bases between the germline ends. CDR3 bases: TGTGCCAGCCGATGGACGCCTACTATGGGGGAGACCCAGTACTTC. It is translated as CASRWTPTMGETQYF. Combining the CDR3 with reference TRBV7-9 and TRBJ2-5 gives the whole variable domain DTGVSQNPRHKITKRGQNVTFRCDPISEHNRLYWYRQTLGQGPEFLTYFQNEAQLEKSRLLSDRFSAERPKGSFSTLEIQRTEQGDSAMYLCASRWTPTMGETQYFGPGTRLLVL.

The V and J genes are TRBV5-1 and TRBJ2-1; 9 nucleotides match TRBD1. CDR1 is SGHRS and CDR2 is YFSETQ in the germline V gene. The V and J ends lost 4 bases and 2 bases, in that order; junction bases with no gene match: 10. CDR3 length equals 17 residues. The DNA for the CDR3 is TGCGCCAGCAGCACCGACCTGGACAGGGGCACCTACAATGAGCAGTTCTTC. This codes for CASSTDLDRGTYNEQFF.

The chain recombines TRBV27 with TRBJ2-7; D is perhaps TRBD2 (6 bases). Germline loops: CDR1 MNHEY, CDR2 SMNVEV (reference sequence). V was clipped by 0 bases and J by 2 bases, with 8 bases between them. CDR3 length: 14 amino acids. The DNA for the CDR3 is TGTGCCAGCAGTTTATCTCCGGGAGCCTACGAGCAGTACGTC. It translates to CASSLSPGAYEQYV.

The CDR3 loop is CASSLDRGRGYGYTF. CDR3 in DNA: TGCGCCAGCAGCTTGGACAGGGGGCGCGGATATGGCTACACCTTC. The rearrangement uses TRBV5-1 and TRBJ1-2, with TRBD1 identical over 9 bases. This CDR3 contains 15 residues. V trimming: 0 bases; J trimming: 5 bases; junction bases outside the gene matches: 5. Germline-derived CDR1 and CDR2 are SGHRS and YFSETQ. Full variable domain (outside the CDR3, taken from reference TRBV5-1 and TRBJ1-2): KAGVTQTPRYLIKTRGQQVTLSCSPISGHRSVSWYQQTPGQGLQFLFEYFSETQRNKGNFPGRFSGRQFSNSRSEMNVSTLELGDSALYLCASSLDRGRGYGYTFGSGTRLTVV.

This clonotype has more than one count but fewer than ten. The genes are TRBV7-2 and TRBJ2-7; 8 bases line up with TRBD2. The CDR3 is 13 residues long. The germline V gene has CDR1 SGHTA and CDR2 FQGNSA. With V trimmed by 4 bases and J by 5 bases, 4 bases remained unmatched. Written as DNA, the CDR3 is TGTGCCAGCAGCTGGAAAGCGGGAGACGAGCAGTACTTC. It specifies CASSWKAGDEQYF.

This clonotype was counted many times. The gene calls are TRBV11-2 and TRBJ2-5; D possibly corresponds to TRBD2 (5 bases). CDR3 length: 11 residues. Germline V gene lookup returns CDR1 SGHAT and CDR2 FQNNGV. V was trimmed by 8 bases and J by 3 bases, leaving 7 bases between them. The CDR3 protein is CASWGEETQYF. The CDR3 region has the DNA TGTGCCAGCTGGGGAGAAGAGACCCAGTACTTC.

At least ten counts were recorded for this clonotype. The genes are TRBV7-6 and TRBJ2-1; no firm D call. The germline CDR1 and CDR2 sequences are SGHVS and FNYEAQ. V was cut by 5 bases and J by 7 bases, with 21 bases left in between. The CDR3 consists of 16 residues. The CDR3 protein is CASSGSLGKVDNEQFF. CDR3 bases: TGTGCCAGCAGCGGCTCCCTAGGGAAGGTGGATAATGAGCAGTTCTTC.

The V and J genes are TRBV5-1 and TRBJ2-3, with TRBD2 identical over 8 bases. From germline, CDR1 is SGHRS and CDR2 YFSETQ. This CDR3 contains 15 residues. With 0 bases clipped from V and 7 bases from J, the junction kept 7 bases outside the gene matches. This CDR3 is CASSLDGGAVYTQYF. Written as DNA, the CDR3 is TGCGCCAGCAGCTTGGACGGGGGGGCCGTGTATACGCAGTATTTT.

This clonotype was counted many times. This chain connects TRBV12-3 or TRBV12-4 to TRBJ1-2; no reliable D call. The ends were cut back, 6 bases at V and 2 bases at J, with 4 bases in the middle. The CDR3 sequence is 11 residues long. CDR3: CASSRNYGYTF. The CDR3 DNA reads TGTGCCAGCAGCCGAAACTATGGCTACACCTTC.

This clonotype was counted between two and nine times. This chain uses TRBV5-1 with TRBJ2-3, with 12 nucleotides matching TRBD2. This CDR3 comprises 15 residues. CDR1 is SGHRS and CDR2 is YFSETQ in the germline V gene. V lost 7 bases and J lost 4; bases outside the gene matches: 7. CDR3 nucleotides: TGCGCCAGCTGTGCGGGACTAGCGGGTCCAGATACGCAGTATTTT. Translated: CASCAGLAGPDTQYF.

CDR3 protein: CASSQGTGGFEQYF. CDR3 DNA: TGCGCCAGCAGCCAAGGCACTGGTGGCTTCGAGCAGTACTTC. V and J are TRBV4-3 and TRBJ2-7, with D uncertain. This CDR3 spans 14 amino acids. The germline gives CDR1 LGHNA, CDR2 YSLEER. V shed 1 base and J shed 6 bases, with 13 bases lying between them.

There are a few counts of this clonotype. The chain uses TRBV5-1 and TRBJ2-3; D might be TRBD2 (6 bases). This CDR3 is 13 amino acids long. Trimming pared 7 bases from V and 2 bases from J, leaving 11 bases between. Germline V gene sequence: CDR1 SGHRS, CDR2 YFSETQ. CDR3 bases: TGCGCCAGCGGCGGGGAGGCCACAGATACGCAGTATTTT. Protein product: CASGGEATDTQYF.

This clonotype was observed a few times. This sequence joins TRBV11-2 and TRBJ2-1, with D possibly called TRBD1 or TRBD2 (5 bases each). The CDR3 length is 17 residues. Germline V gives CDR1 SGHAT, CDR2 FQNNGV. Between the trimmed V and J ends, which lost 1 base and 7 bases, there was a span of 20 bases. The CDR3 protein is CASSLGGFTTWGNEQFF. Here the CDR3 DNA reads TGTGCCAGCAGCTTAGGGGGATTTACCACCTGGGGGAATGAGCAGTTCTTC.

This clonotype was picked up many times. The chain links TRBV2 to TRBJ1-1; TRBD1 agrees at 10 bases. V was clipped by 7 bases and J by 4 bases; unmatched bases: 3. The CDR3 has 13 amino acids. Per germline, CDR1 SNHLY and CDR2 FYNNEI. The CDR3: CASKRDRGTEAFF. The CDR3 DNA is TGTGCCAGCAAACGGGACAGGGGCACTGAAGCTTTCTTT.

This clonotype has at least ten counts. The chain has TRBV2 and TRBJ2-7; D remains ambiguous. CDR3 size: 12 residues. With 6 bases removed from V and 4 bases from J, the gap between germline ends came to 10 bases. The germline gives CDR1 SNHLY, CDR2 FYNNEI. DNA for the CDR3: TGTGCCAGCAGCCCTAGAGGTTACGAGCAGTACTTC. Translated: CASSPRGYEQYF.

This clonotype was recorded many times. This chain links TRBV5-5 with TRBJ2-7, with a possible D match to TRBD2 (6 bases). CDR1 is SGHKS, CDR2 YYEKEE, per germline (reference sequence). Between the trimmed V and J ends, which lost 0 bases and 0 bases, there was a span of 7 bases. The CDR3 is 14 residues long. CDR3 nucleotide sequence: TGTGCCAGCAGCTTGGGACTAGACTCCTACGAGCAGTACTTC. As protein: CASSLGLDSYEQYF.

This clonotype appeared a few times. J is TRBJ1-6 and V is TRBV3-1; D ambiguous. The CDR3 covers 14 residues. V lost 1 base to trimming and J lost 13 bases, with 14 bases between them. Germline assignment: CDR1 LGHDT and CDR2 YNNKEL (reference sequence). Written as DNA, the CDR3 is TGTGCCAGCAGCCAAGGGTGGACCCAATCGCCCCTCCACTTT. Protein product: CASSQGWTQSPLHF.

This rearrangement joins TRBV12-3 or TRBV12-4 to TRBJ2-7; TRBD1 is a possible D gene (7 bases). The CDR3 totals 13 residues. Trimming cost V 6 bases and J 7 bases, with 16 bases left between them. CDR3 protein: CASSPGGYGEQYF. Here the CDR3 DNA reads TGTGCCAGCAGCCCAGGGGGGTACGGAGAGCAGTACTTC.

This clonotype was observed many times. The V and J genes are TRBV29-1 and TRBJ2-7, with D perhaps matching TRBD2 (5 bases). The CDR3 is 15 amino acids. Germline V gene data show CDR1 as SQVTM and CDR2 as ANQGSEA. Trimming cost V 6 bases and J 3 bases, with 21 bases left between them. The CDR3 DNA reads TGCAGCGTAATACCGGCAGAAACGGGGTTCTACGAGCAGTACGTC. This gives the protein CSVIPAETGFYEQYV.

This clonotype was detected a few times. This chain links TRBV4-1 with TRBJ1-1, with D perhaps matching TRBD1 (5 bases). Germline V gene lookup returns CDR1 MGHRA and CDR2 YSYEKL. Trimming stripped 3 bases from V and 5 bases from J, with 10 bases between. This CDR3 comprises 13 residues. CDR3 amino acids: CASSQGGLTEAFF. The CDR3 nucleotides read TGCGCCAGCAGCCAGGGGGGGTTGACTGAAGCTTTCTTT.

This clonotype was detected a few times. This sequence joins TRBV20-1 and TRBJ2-7; D remains ambiguous. The V end lost 4 bases, the J end lost 0 bases, and 10 bases lay between the germline ends. CDR1 and CDR2 (germline): DFQATT, SNEGSKA (reference sequence). The length of the CDR3 is 13 residues. CDR3 nucleotide sequence: TGCAGTGCTAAAAGAGCGAACTCCTACGAGCAGTACTTC. Encoded protein: CSAKRANSYEQYF.

The chain links TRBV28 to TRBJ2-3; D is unclear. The CDR3 totals 16 residues. V was clipped by 4 bases and J by 0 bases, with 14 bases between them. Germline CDR1 and CDR2: MDHEN and SYDVKM. The CDR3 here is CASSSRADFSTDTQYF. CDR3 in DNA: TGTGCCAGCAGTTCCCGGGCTGATTTTAGCACAGATACGCAGTATTTT.

This clonotype was counted once. The chain couples TRBV7-9 to TRBJ2-7, with D possibly being TRBD2 (5 bases). The J call is doubtful: the DNA matches TRBJ2-1 better. CDR1 SEHNR and CDR2 FQNEAQ come from the germline V gene (reference sequence). There are 12 residues in the CDR3. In DNA, the CDR3 is TGTGCCAGCAGCCGTGGAGACTACGAGCAGTTCTTC. Its protein is CASSRGDYEQFF.

A few counts support this clonotype. The chain joins TRBV29-1 to TRBJ2-2; D possibly uses TRBD1 or TRBD2 (5 bases each). The CDR3 spans 18 residues. Germline CDR1 SQVTM, CDR2 ANQGSEA. V was cut by 4 bases and J by 2 bases, with 23 bases left in between. As DNA, the CDR3 is TGCAGCGTTGGAGAGACCGGAGGAAACGGGGCTAACACCGGGGAGCTGTTTTTT. Protein product: CSVGETGGNGANTGELFF.